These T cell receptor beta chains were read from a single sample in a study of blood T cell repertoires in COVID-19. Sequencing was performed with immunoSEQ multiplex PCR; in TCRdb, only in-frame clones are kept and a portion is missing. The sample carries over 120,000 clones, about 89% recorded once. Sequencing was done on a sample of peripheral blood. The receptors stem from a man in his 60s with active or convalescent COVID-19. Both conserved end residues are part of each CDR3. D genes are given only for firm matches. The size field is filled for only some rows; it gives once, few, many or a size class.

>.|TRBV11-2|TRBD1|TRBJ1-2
TGTGCCAGCAGCCCGGACAGGGGGCGCGGTAACTATGGCTACACCTTC
CASSPDRGRGNYGYTF
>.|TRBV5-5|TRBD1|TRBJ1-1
TGTGCCAGCAGCTATACAGGGGGGAGCACTGAAGCTTTCTTT
CASSYTGGSTEAFF
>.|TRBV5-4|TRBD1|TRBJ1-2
TGTGCCAGCAGCAATGTGGACAGGGAAAATGGCTACACCTTC
CASSNVDRENGYTF
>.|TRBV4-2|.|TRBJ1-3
TGTGCCAGCAGCTCGGGGAGCTCTGGAAACACCATATATTTT
CASSSGSSGNTIYF
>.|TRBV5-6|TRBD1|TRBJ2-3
TGTGCCAGCAGCTTCCGACAGGGTGCAGATACGCAGTATTTT
CASSFRQGADTQYF
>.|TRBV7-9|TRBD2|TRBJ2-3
TGTGCCAGCAGCTCACTCACTAGCGGTCCTAGCACAGATACGCAGTATTTT
CASSSLTSGPSTDTQYF
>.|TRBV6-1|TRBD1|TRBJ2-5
TGTGCCAGCAGTGAGGACAGGGGGTTGGAAGAGACCCAGTACTTC
CASSEDRGLEETQYF
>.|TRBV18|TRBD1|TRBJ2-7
TGTGCCAGCTCAACCGGGACAGGGGGGACCTACGAGCAGTACTTC
CASSTGTGGTYEQYF
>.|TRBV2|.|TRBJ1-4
TGTGCCAGCAGTGCTTCGGGGAAGAATGAAAAACTGTTTTTT
CASSASGKNEKLFF
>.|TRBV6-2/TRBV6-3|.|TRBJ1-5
TGTGCCAGCACCCCAGGGGCCCGCAATCAGCCCCAGCATTTT
CASTPGARNQPQHF
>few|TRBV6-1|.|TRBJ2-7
TGTGCCAGCAGTGAAATTTGGCAGGGGCCTTACGAGCAGTACTTC
CASSEIWQGPYEQYF
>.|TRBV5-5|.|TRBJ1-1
TGTGCCAGCAGCTTAACGGGACTGAAGAACACTGAAGCTTTCTTT
CASSLTGLKNTEAFF
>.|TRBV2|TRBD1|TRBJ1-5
TGTGCCAGCAGTGTCCGACAGGGGCGTAAGAGCAATCAGCCCCAGCATTTT
CASSVRQGRKSNQPQHF
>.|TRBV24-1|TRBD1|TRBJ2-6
TGTGCCACCAGGGACAGGAAAATTTCTGGGGCCAACGTCCTGACTTTC
CATRDRKISGANVLTF
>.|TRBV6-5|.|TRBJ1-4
TGTGCCAGCGGCGAATGGGGCGATGAAAAACTGTTTTTT
CASGEWGDEKLFF
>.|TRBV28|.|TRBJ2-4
TGTGCCAGCAGGACCGGAGGTTCCGAAAACATTCAGTACTTC
CASRTGGSENIQYF
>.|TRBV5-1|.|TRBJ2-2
TGCGCCAGCAGCTTGGCAACGGGGGTAAACACCGGGGAGCTGTTTTTT
CASSLATGVNTGELFF
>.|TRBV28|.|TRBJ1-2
TGTGCCAGCAGCCCAACAGAGATCAAATATGGCTACACCTTC
CASSPTEIKYGYTF
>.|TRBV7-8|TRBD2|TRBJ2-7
TGTGCCAGCAGCAGAACTAGCGGGAGTTCCTACGAGCAGTACTTC
CASSRTSGSSYEQYF
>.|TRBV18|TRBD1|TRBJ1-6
TGTGCCAGCTCACGGGGACAGGGATTAAATTCACCCCTCCACTTT
CASSRGQGLNSPLHF
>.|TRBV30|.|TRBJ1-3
TGTGCCTGGGTCGACAGGTCCTCTGGAAACACCATATATTTT
CAWVDRSSGNTIYF
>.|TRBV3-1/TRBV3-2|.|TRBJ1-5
TGTGCCAGCAGCCAAGTGATGGGGGGTGGTCAGCCCCAGCATTTT
CASSQVMGGGQPQHF